The clone carrying this T cell receptor beta chain turned up a few times. This sample is drawn from a study of T cells in Graves' hyperthyroidism and ophthalmopathy. Study-level information: Peripheral blood was acquired at first diagnosis, ahead of any therapy whatsoever.

J lost 1 base, V lost 5 bases, and 11 bases had no gene match. This CDR3 comprises 17 residues. Germline V gene sequence: CDR1 MNHNS, CDR2 SASEGT. Patients showing uncontrolled infection, other autoimmune disease, pregnancy or lactation were ineligible. The diagnoses drew upon clinical symptoms, serum thyroxine and TRAb, thyroid ultrasound and orbital computed tomography. It was at first hyperthyroidism diagnosis, before any ophthalmopathy symptoms, that the blood sample was taken. Amplification of TCR beta CDR3 regions used RNA as the template. The HTBI primer set drove a first-round RT-PCR of the TCR CDR3. TCRdb re-derived calls from the multiplex PCR reads in MiXCR, one entry per CDR3 protein. The table includes 650,000 to 850,000 distinct CDR3 sequences, roughly 20% detected once.

The TCR comes from a woman in her 50s with Graves' hyperthyroidism that later progressed to Graves' ophthalmopathy. Material for sequencing was blood. The V gene is TRBV6-1, the J gene TRBJ1-1, with 9 positions matching TRBD1. The CDR3 loop reads CASSRTGTGIRNTEAFF. The CDR3 nucleotides read TGTGCCAGCAGTAGAACCGGGACAGGGATTAGGAACACTGAAGCTTTCTTT.